This T cell receptor beta chain was recorded in a study of metastatic and nonmetastatic thyroid tumors. Study-level background: The comparison covered peripheral blood and tumor or nodule tissue in malignant and benign thyroid patients.

Under the authors' procedure: A classifier of distant metastasis in papillary thyroid cancer was built from CDR3 differences (across clinicopathological groups). TCRdb re-called the PCR reads through MiXCR. The V and J calls shown here were made by TCRdb, not taken from the authors' results. In the table there are tens of thousands of clones, about 24% of which are singletons. Each patient went into thyroid surgery without having received any treatment. CDR1 is SNHLY and CDR2 is FYNNEI in the germline V gene. V dropped 6 bases and J dropped 0 bases, with 8 bases sitting between them. CDR3 size: 14 residues.

The specimen was tumor tissue. The receptor comes from a female donor with papillary thyroid cancer or a benign thyroid nodule (not recorded which). Some clones in this sample may be carry-over from other donors' samples. This rearrangement joins TRBV2 to TRBJ2-2, with D uncertain. Written as DNA, the CDR3 is TGTGCCAGCAGGCTGAGCGCGAACACCGGGGAGCTGTTTTTT. The encoded protein is CASRLSANTGELFF.